This T cell receptor beta chain was captured in a study of graft-versus-host responses after intestinal transplantation. V lost 1 base and J lost 0, with 10 bases in between. This CDR3 has 15 residues. Germline V gene sequence: CDR1 MNHNS, CDR2 SASEGT. The method was immunoSEQ multiplex PCR; TCRdb's version includes in-frame clones alone and lacks a portion of them. The sample includes more than 90,000 clones, approximately 90% seen only once; the top ten take roughly 0.24%. This clone was picked up a small number of times. Its antigen is currently unknown. This sequence was found in a human donor who was the organ donor for an intestinal transplant. The input for sequencing was unstimulated CD4+ T cells sorted from spleen or lymph node cells, taken before transplant. This sequence joins TRBV6-1 and TRBJ2-7; no definite D call. The CDR3 nucleotides are TGTGCCAGCAGTGAAGAGTGGGTCAGCTCCTACGAGCAGTACTTC. Its protein product is CASSEEWVSSYEQYF.